These 30 T cell receptor beta chains originate from one sample sequenced in a study of OX40 agonist ivuxolimab in advanced cancers. TCRdb keeps only in-frame clones here, not all; method: immunoSEQ multiplex PCR. This table holds about 77,000 clones, approximately 81% found once. The sample consisted of CD4+ or CD8+ T cells sorted from blood, taken in a trial of the OX40 agonist ivuxolimab. The source is an adult with an advanced solid tumor such as melanoma, head and neck, liver or kidney cancer.

The rearrangement uses TRBV5-6 and TRBJ1-2; TRBD1 matches 10 bases. This CDR3 comprises 15 residues. Germline V gene data show CDR1 as SGHDT and CDR2 as YYEEEE. The V gene end was trimmed by 6 bases and the J gene end by 4 bases; junction bases not matched to a gene: 9. CDR3 nucleotides: TGTGCCAGCAATCTCCGGGACAGGGGTCCCTATGGCTACACCTTC. Translation: CASNLRDRGPYGYTF.

This chain uses TRBV19 with TRBJ2-7; 7 bases line up with TRBD1. The germline V gene encodes CDR1 LNHDA and CDR2 SQIVND (reference sequence). The length of the CDR3 is 16 residues. The junction had 6 bases not matched to a gene; V was cut back by 0 bases and J by 1 base. CDR3 coding DNA: TGTGCCAGTAGTATAGATGGGGCAGGGGGTTCCTACGAGCAGTACTTC. It encodes CASSIDGAGGSYEQYF.

The chain joins TRBV18 to TRBJ1-1, with a tentative D call TRBD1 (5 bases). Germline CDR1 reads KGHSH; CDR2 reads LQKENI. This CDR3 comprises 14 residues. V lost 8 bases to trimming and J lost 1 base, with 14 bases between them. In DNA, the CDR3 is TGTGCCAGCGTGAAGCAGGGAGAGAACACTGAAGCTTTCTTT. This codes for CASVKQGENTEAFF.

The rearrangement joins TRBV25-1 to TRBJ2-5, with D hard to call. The germline V gene encodes CDR1 MGHDK and CDR2 SYGVNS. V dropped 3 bases and J dropped 3 bases, with 8 bases sitting between them. This CDR3 has 13 amino acids. Here the CDR3 reads CASSDPSKETQYF. CDR3 nucleotide sequence: TGTGCCAGCAGTGACCCGTCAAAAGAGACCCAGTACTTC.

This clone was seen once. The chain is built from TRBV5-6 and TRBJ1-4; TRBD1 matches at 10 bases. This CDR3 has 14 residues. Trimming cost V 3 bases and J 8 bases; bases outside gene matches: 4. Germline V gene sequence: CDR1 SGHDT, CDR2 YYEEEE. The CDR3 loop reads CASSSRQGAEKLFF. The CDR3 region has the DNA TGTGCCAGCAGCTCGCGACAGGGGGCAGAAAAACTGTTTTTT.

The DNA for the CDR3 is TGTGCCAGCAGCTCATACCAACTAGCGGGACCTTACAATGAGCAGTTCTTC. It encodes CASSSYQLAGPYNEQFF. The chain employs TRBV5-6 and TRBJ2-1; 10 bases map to TRBD2. Losses at the gene ends were 3 bases for V and 4 bases for J; bases not matched to a gene: 10. The CDR3 runs 17 residues. CDR1 and CDR2 (germline): SGHDT, YYEEEE.

The chain joins TRBV9 to TRBJ2-5; 12 positions agree with TRBD2. Looked up from germline, CDR1 is SGDLS and CDR2 is YYNGEE. The CDR3 spans 17 residues. Trimming removed 2 bases from V and 5 bases from J; junction bases left unmatched: 10. DNA for the CDR3: TGTGCCAGCAGCGTTTACTCTAGCGGGGGGGCCGCGGAGACCCAGTACTTC. Encoded protein: CASSVYSSGGAAETQYF.

The genes are TRBV7-9 and TRBJ2-2; 10 positions agree with TRBD2. Trimming cost V 4 bases and J 6 bases; bases outside gene matches: 5. This CDR3 comprises 15 residues. Germline-derived CDR1 and CDR2 are SEHNR and FQNEAQ (reference sequence). In DNA, the CDR3 is TGTGCCAGCAGCTCTCCGACTAGCGGGTCCGGGGAGCTGTTTTTT. Translated: CASSSPTSGSGELFF.

The rearrangement joins TRBV30 to TRBJ2-3, with 7 bases lining up with TRBD1. Germline values: CDR1 GTSNPN, CDR2 SVGIG (reference sequence). CDR3 length: 13 amino acids. The CDR3 is CATTGASTDTQYF. For the CDR3, the DNA is TGTGCTACCACAGGGGCTAGCACAGATACGCAGTATTTT.

The V call is TRBV5-1, the J call TRBJ2-5; the D is unclear. The V and J ends lost 0 bases and 9 bases respectively, with 15 bases between them. Germline assignment: CDR1 SGHRS and CDR2 YFSETQ. The CDR3 runs 14 residues. The chain's CDR3 is CASSLDRPEVAQYF. As DNA, the CDR3 is TGCGCCAGCAGCTTGGACCGCCCGGAAGTGGCCCAGTACTTC. The complete variable domain, with remaining parts taken from reference TRBV5-1 and TRBJ2-5, reads KAGVTQTPRYLIKTRGQQVTLSCSPISGHRSVSWYQQTPGQGLQFLFEYFSETQRNKGNFPGRFSGRQFSNSRSEMNVSTLELGDSALYLCASSLDRPEVAQYFGPGTRLLVL.

The chain couples TRBV18 to TRBJ1-2; no reliable D call. Germline V gene sequence: CDR1 KGHSH, CDR2 LQKENI. V was cut by 6 bases and J by 5 bases, with 22 bases left in between. This CDR3 comprises 16 residues. The CDR3 DNA reads TGTGCCAGCTCCCTCTCGAGTAGTGAGACAAGTTATGGCTACACCTTC. Translation: CASSLSSSETSYGYTF. The full variable domain, in which reference TRBV18 and TRBJ1-2 provide the parts outside the CDR3, is NAGVMQNPRHLVRRRGQEARLRCSPMKGHSHVYWYRQLPEEGLKFMVYLQKENIIDESGMPKERFSAEFPKEGPSILRIQQVVRGDSAAYFCASSLSSSETSYGYTFGSGTRLTVV.

As to this clone: In the same sample, other DNA sequences code for this CDR3. V gene TRBV5-1 combines with J gene TRBJ2-5, with 7 bases matching TRBD2. The CDR3 is made up of 14 amino acids. V was clipped by 2 bases and J by 3 bases; unmatched bases: 4. Germline V gene data show CDR1 as SGHRS and CDR2 as YFSETQ. CDR3: CASSFGLAEETQYF. The DNA for the CDR3 is TGCGCCAGCAGCTTTGGGCTAGCGGAAGAGACCCAGTACTTC.

The chain recombines TRBV29-1 with TRBJ2-3; the D gene is possibly TRBD2 (7 bases). Trimming took off 7 bases at V and 1 base at J, with 18 bases between the two ends. CDR1 SQVTM and CDR2 ANQGSEA come from the germline V gene. CDR3 length: 15 residues. This chain's CDR3 is CSGTAGGHRTDTQYF. Written as DNA, the CDR3 is TGCAGCGGGACAGCCGGGGGGCACCGCACAGATACGCAGTATTTT.

This chain joins TRBV7-2 and TRBJ1-5, with D possibly being TRBD1 (6 bases). Trimming cost V 7 bases and J 1 base, with 14 bases left between them. The CDR3 consists of 15 residues. Germline V CDR1 and CDR2: SGHTA, FQGNSA. CDR3 sequence (DNA): TGTGCCAGCACCCTAACAGGGAGAAGCAATCAGCCCCAGCATTTT. It codes for CASTLTGRSNQPQHF.

The chain recombines TRBV6-6 with TRBJ1-3, with no clear D. Looked up from germline, CDR1 is MNHNY and CDR2 is SVGAGI (reference sequence). V lost 5 bases to trimming and J lost 1 base, with 9 bases between them. This CDR3 is 14 amino acids long. This CDR3 is CASSLLESGNTIYF. Here the CDR3 DNA reads TGTGCCAGCAGTCTTTTGGAATCTGGAAACACCATATATTTT.

As for this clone: The same CDR3 also results from other DNA sequences found in this sample. This rearrangement joins TRBV5-1 to TRBJ1-1; the D gene is possibly TRBD1 (5 bases). V lost 0 bases, J lost 0 bases, and 9 bases lay in between. The germline gives CDR1 SGHRS, CDR2 YFSETQ. This CDR3 region has 15 residues. In nucleotides, the CDR3 is TGCGCCAGCAGCTTGGGGGGCGGGATGAACACTGAAGCTTTCTTT. As protein: CASSLGGGMNTEAFF.

The chain links TRBV4-1 to TRBJ1-4, with TRBD1 matching 9 bases. Germline V gene sequence: CDR1 MGHRA, CDR2 YSYEKL. The CDR3 covers 16 residues. Trimming cost V 10 bases and J 4 bases; bases outside gene matches: 13. Written as DNA, the CDR3 is TGCGCCATCGCGCCGGGACAGGGACGACGTAATGAAAAACTGTTTTTT. It yields the protein CAIAPGQGRRNEKLFF.

The chain links TRBV14 to TRBJ1-3; D possibly corresponds to TRBD1 (5 bases). V lost 5 bases, J lost 2 bases, and 16 bases lay in between. The V gene's germline CDR1 is SGHDN and CDR2 FVKESK. This CDR3 region has 16 residues. Here the CDR3 DNA reads TGTGCCAGCAGCGAATACGTGACCAGGGCTGGAAACACCATATATTTT. The encoded protein is CASSEYVTRAGNTIYF.

The chain employs TRBV5-5 and TRBJ2-7; D is perhaps TRBD1 or TRBD2 (5 bases each). The germline V and J ends were trimmed by 2 bases and 2 bases, with 11 bases remaining between them. The germline CDR1 and CDR2 sequences are SGHKS and YYEKEE (reference sequence). The CDR3 totals 14 residues. This CDR3 reads CASSFLWGTYEQYF. The DNA for the CDR3 is TGTGCCAGCAGCTTTCTCTGGGGGACCTACGAGCAGTACTTC.

The rearrangement links TRBV4-1 to TRBJ2-6; unclear D gene. V lost 1 base and J 6 bases, leaving 16 bases between the germline ends. Germline CDR1 reads MGHRA; CDR2 reads YSYEKL. The CDR3 totals 17 residues. This chain's CDR3 is CASSQGTSHWEANVLTF. CDR3 DNA sequence: TGCGCCAGCAGCCAAGGAACAAGCCATTGGGAGGCCAACGTCCTGACTTTC.

The gene calls are TRBV5-1 and TRBJ2-5; 10 bases are shared with TRBD1. The J call may be faulty, since TRBJ2-7 better matches the DNA end. Germline V gene data show CDR1 as SGHRS and CDR2 as YFSETQ. The CDR3 is made up of 15 amino acids. In nucleotides, the CDR3 is TGCGCCAGCAGCAATCCGGGACAGGGGAGCAACGAGCAGTACTTC. Residues: CASSNPGQGSNEQYF.

The V and J genes are TRBV11-3 and TRBJ1-4; D is perhaps TRBD1 (5 bases). The germline CDR1 and CDR2 sequences are SGHNT and YENEEA. The V end lost 1 base, the J end lost 1 base, and 10 bases lay between the germline ends. The CDR3 has 16 amino acids. CDR3 nucleotides: TGTGCCAGCAGCTTAGTTCAGGGCGGAACTAATGAAAAACTGTTTTTT. Protein product: CASSLVQGGTNEKLFF. The full variable domain, rest sourced from reference TRBV11-3 and TRBJ1-4, is EAGVVQSPRYKIIEKKQPVAFWCNPISGHNTLYWYLQNLGQGPELLIRYENEEAVDDSQLPKDRFSAERLKGVDSTLKIQPAELGDSAVYLCASSLVQGGTNEKLFFGSGTQLSVL.

This clone ranks as medium-sized. The chain recombines TRBV7-9 with TRBJ2-1; D uncertain. The ends were cut back, 1 base at V and 2 bases at J, with 9 bases in the middle. Germline values: CDR1 SEHNR, CDR2 FQNEAQ (reference sequence). CDR3 length equals 15 residues. CDR3 loop: CASSLGLVPYNEQFF. CDR3 DNA: TGTGCCAGCAGCTTAGGCCTAGTCCCCTACAATGAGCAGTTCTTC.

The chain couples TRBV7-2 to TRBJ2-5, with 7 positions matching TRBD2. The CDR3 spans 14 residues. Germline CDR1 and CDR2: SGHTA and FQGNSA. Losses at the gene ends were 0 bases for V and 4 bases for J; bases not matched to a gene: 2. CDR3 sequence (DNA): TGTGCCAGCAGCTTAGCGCGGGGGTTAGAGACCCAGTACTTC. It is translated as CASSLARGLETQYF. The variable domain in full, with the rest retrieved from reference TRBV7-2 and TRBJ2-5, is GAGVSQSPSNKVTEKGKDVELRCDPISGHTALYWYRQSLGQGLEFLIYFQGNSAPDKSGLPSDRFSAERTGGSVSTLTIQRTQQEDSAVYLCASSLARGLETQYFGPGTRLLVL.

This chain links TRBV5-1 with TRBJ1-6; TRBD1 matches at 9 bases. In germline, CDR1 is SGHRS, CDR2 YFSETQ. V was clipped by 4 bases and J by 2 bases; unmatched bases: 7. The CDR3 covers 17 residues. The CDR3 DNA follows: TGCGCCAGCAGCCCGATTACAGGGGGCACCTATAATTCACCCCTCCACTTT. Translating it yields CASSPITGGTYNSPLHF.

V usage is TRBV2 and J usage is TRBJ1-3, with D maybe TRBD1 (5 bases). Per the germline V gene, CDR1 is SNHLY and CDR2 is FYNNEI. The V and J ends lost 6 bases and 4 bases respectively, with 19 bases between them. The CDR3 covers 16 residues. DNA for the CDR3: TGTGCCAGCAGGCGGCCGTCTACAGGAATAGGAAACACCATATATTTT. It is translated as CASRRPSTGIGNTIYF. Drawing the rest from reference TRBV2 and TRBJ1-3, the complete variable domain is EPEVTQTPSHQVTQMGQEVILRCVPISNHLYFYWYRQILGQKVEFLVSFYNNEISEKSEIFDDQFSVERPDGSNFTLKIRSTKLEDSAMYFCASRRPSTGIGNTIYFGEGSWLTVV.

V usage is TRBV6-1 and J usage is TRBJ1-2, with D unclear. The CDR3 is made up of 13 amino acids. Trimming took off 7 bases at V and 0 bases at J, with 9 bases between the two ends. Germline assignment: CDR1 MNHNS and CDR2 SASEGT. CDR3 nucleotides: TGTGCCAGCACCCCAGGAACTAACTATGGCTACACCTTC. Amino acid sequence: CASTPGTNYGYTF.

CDR3 residues: CASSQEVAVGNRKPSTDTQYF. The CDR3 DNA is TGTGCCAGCAGCCAAGAAGTAGCTGTTGGCAACAGAAAACCTAGCACAGATACGCAGTATTTT. The chain is built from TRBV14 and TRBJ2-3; D unresolved. V gave up 0 bases and J gave up 0 bases, with 25 bases separating them. The CDR3 contains 21 residues. CDR1 and CDR2 from the germline V gene are SGHDN and FVKESK.

This clone was seen just once. In DNA form, the CDR3 reads TGCGCCAGCAGTTCATACAATGAGCAGTTCTTC. Its protein is CASSSYNEQFF. This rearrangement joins TRBV5-1 to TRBJ2-1; D gene uncertain. V dropped 5 bases and J dropped 4 bases, with 4 bases sitting between them. CDR1 and CDR2 from the germline V gene are SGHRS and YFSETQ. This CDR3 contains 11 residues.

The gene calls are TRBV5-1 and TRBJ1-2; 8 positions match TRBD1. Germline V lookup: CDR1 SGHRS, CDR2 YFSETQ. This CDR3 spans 14 amino acids. Germline trimming cut 3 bases from V and 8 bases from J; bases unmatched to any gene: 9. CDR3 nucleotides: TGCGCCAGCAGCTCGACAGGGGTGGATGAGGGCTACACCTTC. Amino acid sequence: CASSSTGVDEGYTF.